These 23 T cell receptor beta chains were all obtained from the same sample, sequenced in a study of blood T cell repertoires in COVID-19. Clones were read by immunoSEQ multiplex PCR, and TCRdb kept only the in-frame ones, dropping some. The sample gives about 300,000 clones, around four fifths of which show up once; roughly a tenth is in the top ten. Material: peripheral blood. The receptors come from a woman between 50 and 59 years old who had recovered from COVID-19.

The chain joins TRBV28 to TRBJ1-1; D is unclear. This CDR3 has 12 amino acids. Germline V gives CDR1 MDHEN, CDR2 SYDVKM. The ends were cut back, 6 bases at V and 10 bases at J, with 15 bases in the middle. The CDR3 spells CASSRTSLGAFF. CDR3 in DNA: TGTGCCAGCAGCCGGACTTCTTTGGGAGCTTTCTTT.

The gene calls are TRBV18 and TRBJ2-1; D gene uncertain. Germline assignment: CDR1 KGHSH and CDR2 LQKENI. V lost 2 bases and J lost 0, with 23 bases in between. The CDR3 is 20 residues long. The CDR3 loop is CASSPFRPGKESNSYNEQFF. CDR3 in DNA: TGTGCCAGCTCACCATTTAGACCGGGTAAGGAAAGTAACTCCTACAATGAGCAGTTCTTC.

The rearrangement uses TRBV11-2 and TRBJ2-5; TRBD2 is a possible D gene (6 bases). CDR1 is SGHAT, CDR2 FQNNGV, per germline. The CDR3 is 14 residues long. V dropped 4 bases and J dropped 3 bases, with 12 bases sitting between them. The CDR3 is CASSYRTTEETQYF. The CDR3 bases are TGTGCCAGCAGCTACCGGACTACCGAAGAGACCCAGTACTTC.

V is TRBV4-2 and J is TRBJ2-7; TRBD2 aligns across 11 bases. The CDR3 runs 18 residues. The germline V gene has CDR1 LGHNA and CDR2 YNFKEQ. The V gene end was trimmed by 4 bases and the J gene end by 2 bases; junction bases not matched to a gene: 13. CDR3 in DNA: TGTGCCAGCAGCCGCCCCGGGGACGGACTAGCGGGCACCTACGAGCAGTACTTC. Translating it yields CASSRPGDGLAGTYEQYF.

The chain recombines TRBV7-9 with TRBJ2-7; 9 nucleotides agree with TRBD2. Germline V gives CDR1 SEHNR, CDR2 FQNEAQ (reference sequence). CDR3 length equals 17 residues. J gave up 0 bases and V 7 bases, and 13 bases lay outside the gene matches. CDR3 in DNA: TGTGCCAGCACCCCCCTTCGACTAGCGGAAAACTCCTACGAGCAGTACTTC. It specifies CASTPLRLAENSYEQYF.

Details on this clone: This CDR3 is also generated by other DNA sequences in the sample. CDR3 residues: CASSLVESYEQYF. The CDR3 DNA is TGTGCCAGCAGCTTGGTAGAGAGTTACGAGCAGTACTTC. The V gene is TRBV7-2, the J gene TRBJ2-7; the D is unclear. There are 13 residues in the CDR3. Per the germline V gene, CDR1 is SGHTA and CDR2 is FQGNSA. Trimming left V 3 bases short and J 4 bases short, with 10 bases between.

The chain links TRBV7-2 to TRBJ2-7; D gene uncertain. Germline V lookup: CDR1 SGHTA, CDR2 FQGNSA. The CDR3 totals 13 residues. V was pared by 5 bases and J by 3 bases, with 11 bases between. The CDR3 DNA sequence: TGTGCCAGCAGCGTAGTTCTCCTCTACGAGCAGTACTTC. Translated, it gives CASSVVLLYEQYF.

CDR3 in DNA: TGTGCCAGCAGTTACCGTGACAGGAACACTGAAGCTTTCTTT. It specifies CASSYRDRNTEAFF. The chain recombines TRBV6-6 with TRBJ1-1, with D possibly being TRBD1 (5 bases). The CDR3 length is 14 residues. Germline V CDR1 and CDR2: MNHNY, SVGAGI (reference sequence). Trimming removed 2 bases from V and 1 base from J, with 8 bases in between.

CDR3 residues: CASSVPGSGGYTF. CDR3 DNA sequence: TGTGCCAGCAGCGTACCCGGTTCGGGTGGCTACACCTTC. The chain carries TRBV9 and TRBJ1-2; unclear D gene. The CDR3 has 13 residues. Trimming pared 1 base from V and 7 bases from J, leaving 11 bases between. CDR1 SGDLS and CDR2 YYNGEE come from the germline V gene.

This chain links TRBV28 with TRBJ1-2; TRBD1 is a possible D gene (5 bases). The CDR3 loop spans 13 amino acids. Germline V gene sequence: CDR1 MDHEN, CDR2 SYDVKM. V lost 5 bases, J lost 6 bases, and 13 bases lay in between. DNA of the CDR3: TGTGCCAGCAGTCCCGGGGGAAGAAATGGCTACACCTTC. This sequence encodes CASSPGGRNGYTF.

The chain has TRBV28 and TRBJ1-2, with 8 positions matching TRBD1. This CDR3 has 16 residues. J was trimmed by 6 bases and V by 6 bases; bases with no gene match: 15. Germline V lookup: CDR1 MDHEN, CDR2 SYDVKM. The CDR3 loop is CASSSFGQGSLHGYTF. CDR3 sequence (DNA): TGTGCCAGCAGCTCCTTTGGACAGGGTTCGCTTCATGGCTACACCTTC.

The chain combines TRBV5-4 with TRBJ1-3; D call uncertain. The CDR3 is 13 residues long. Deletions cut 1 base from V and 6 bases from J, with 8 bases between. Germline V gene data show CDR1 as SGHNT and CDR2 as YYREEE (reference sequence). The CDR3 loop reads CASSLFEANTIYF. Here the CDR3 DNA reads TGTGCCAGCAGCTTGTTCGAAGCAAACACCATATATTTT.

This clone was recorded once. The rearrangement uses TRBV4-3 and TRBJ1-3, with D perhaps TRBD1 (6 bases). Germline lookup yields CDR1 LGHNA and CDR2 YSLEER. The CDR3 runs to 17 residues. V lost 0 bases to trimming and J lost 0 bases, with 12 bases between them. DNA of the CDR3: TGCGCCAGCAGCCAAGATGGGGGGGCGCCCTCTGGAAACACCATATATTTT. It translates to CASSQDGGAPSGNTIYF.

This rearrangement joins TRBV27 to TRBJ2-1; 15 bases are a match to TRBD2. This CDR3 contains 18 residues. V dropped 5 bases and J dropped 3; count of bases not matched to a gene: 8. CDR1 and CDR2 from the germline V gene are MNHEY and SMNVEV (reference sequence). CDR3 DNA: TGTGCCAGCAGTGAGGGACTAGCGGGAGGAAGAAACTACAATGAGCAGTTCTTC. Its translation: CASSEGLAGGRNYNEQFF.

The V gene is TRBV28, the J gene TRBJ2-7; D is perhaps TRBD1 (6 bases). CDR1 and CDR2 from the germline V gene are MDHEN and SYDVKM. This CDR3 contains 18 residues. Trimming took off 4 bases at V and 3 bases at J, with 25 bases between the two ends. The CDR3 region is CASSWPPLQGFICYEQYF. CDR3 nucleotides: TGTGCCAGCAGTTGGCCCCCCCTACAGGGTTTTATCTGCTACGAGCAGTACTTC.

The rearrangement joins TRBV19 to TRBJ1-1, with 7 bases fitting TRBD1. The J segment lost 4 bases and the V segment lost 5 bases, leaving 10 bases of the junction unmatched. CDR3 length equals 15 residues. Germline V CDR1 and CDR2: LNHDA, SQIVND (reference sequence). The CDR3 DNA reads TGTGCCAGTAGTGAAAACAGGGGTCGGGGCACTGAAGCTTTCTTT. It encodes CASSENRGRGTEAFF.

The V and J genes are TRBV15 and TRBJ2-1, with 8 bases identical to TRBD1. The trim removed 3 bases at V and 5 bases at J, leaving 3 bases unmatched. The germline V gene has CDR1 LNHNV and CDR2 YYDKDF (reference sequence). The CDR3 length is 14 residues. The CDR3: CATSRGQVNNEQFF. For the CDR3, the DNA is TGTGCCACCAGCAGGGGACAGGTTAACAATGAGCAGTTCTTC.

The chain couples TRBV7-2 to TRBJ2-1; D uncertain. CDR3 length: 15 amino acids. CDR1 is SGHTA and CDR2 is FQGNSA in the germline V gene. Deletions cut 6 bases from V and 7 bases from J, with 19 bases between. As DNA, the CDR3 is TGTGCCAGCAGGCCCATGGAGAGTGGTATAAATGAGCAGTTCTTC. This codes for CASRPMESGINEQFF.

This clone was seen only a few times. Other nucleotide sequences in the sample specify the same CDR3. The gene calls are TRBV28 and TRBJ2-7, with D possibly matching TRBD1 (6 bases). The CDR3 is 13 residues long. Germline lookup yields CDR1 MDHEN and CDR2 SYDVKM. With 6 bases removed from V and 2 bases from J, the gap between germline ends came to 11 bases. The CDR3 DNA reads TGTGCCAGCAGCCCCGGACAGACCTACGAGCAGTACTTC. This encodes CASSPGQTYEQYF. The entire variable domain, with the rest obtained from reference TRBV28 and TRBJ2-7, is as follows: DVKVTQSSRYLVKRTGEKVFLECVQDMDHENMFWYRQDPGLGLRLIYFSYDVKMKEKGDIPEGYSVSREKKERFSLILESASTNQTSMYLCASSPGQTYEQYFGPGTRLTVT.

The CDR3 DNA reads as TGCAGCGTTGGGGACTACTACAATGAGCAGTTCTTC. Translation gives CSVGDYYNEQFF. This rearrangement joins TRBV29-1 to TRBJ2-1, with TRBD2 matching 7 bases. CDR1 SQVTM and CDR2 ANQGSEA come from the germline V gene. The V segment lost 4 bases and the J segment 3 bases; nucleotides outside the gene matches: 0. The CDR3 is made up of 12 amino acids.

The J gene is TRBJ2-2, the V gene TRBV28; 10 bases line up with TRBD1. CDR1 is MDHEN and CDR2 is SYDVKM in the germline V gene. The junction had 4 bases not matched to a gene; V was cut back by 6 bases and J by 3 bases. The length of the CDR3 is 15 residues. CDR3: CASRTGQGHTGELFF. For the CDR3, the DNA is TGTGCCAGCAGGACGGGACAGGGGCACACCGGGGAGCTGTTTTTT.

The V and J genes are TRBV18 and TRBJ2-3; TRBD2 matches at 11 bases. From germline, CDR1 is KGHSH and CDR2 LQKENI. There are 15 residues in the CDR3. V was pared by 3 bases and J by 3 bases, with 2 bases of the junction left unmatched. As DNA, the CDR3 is TGTGCCAGCTCACCTACTAGCGGGAGTACAGATACGCAGTATTTT. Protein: CASSPTSGSTDTQYF.

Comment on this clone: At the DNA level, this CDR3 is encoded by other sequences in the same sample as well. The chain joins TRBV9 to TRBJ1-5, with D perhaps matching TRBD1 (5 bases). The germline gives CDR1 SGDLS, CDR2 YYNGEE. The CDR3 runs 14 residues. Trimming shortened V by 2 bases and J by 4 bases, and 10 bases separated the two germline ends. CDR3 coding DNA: TGTGCCAGCAGCGTCGGGGGGAGTAATCAGCCCCAGCATTTT. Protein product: CASSVGGSNQPQHF.